The clone carrying this T cell receptor (beta chain) has a single count. These data belong to a study of blood T cell repertoires in COVID-19. Across the study: Samples representing acute and convalescent COVID-19 were sourced from the United States, Italy and Spain.

The germline V and J ends were trimmed by 6 bases and 0 bases, with 12 bases remaining between them. The germline CDR1 and CDR2 sequences are LNHDA and SQIVND (reference sequence). This CDR3 has 14 residues. Study processing details: Estimation of nucleated cell counts was performed using reference gene primer amplification. The method was immunoSEQ multiplex PCR; TCRdb's version includes in-frame clones alone and lacks a portion of them. V and J calls and clone size are those listed in that table; D and trimming were worked out from the DNA. The table includes 55,000 to 75,000 clones, 70% to 85% detected once.

The sample was peripheral blood. This receptor was obtained from a man between 65 and 80 years old with acute or convalescent COVID-19. This chain joins TRBV19 and TRBJ2-7; TRBD1 might be the D (6 bases). The CDR3 nucleotides are TGTGCCAGTAGACCGGGACATGACTCCTACGAGCAGTACTTC. It yields the protein CASRPGHDSYEQYF.